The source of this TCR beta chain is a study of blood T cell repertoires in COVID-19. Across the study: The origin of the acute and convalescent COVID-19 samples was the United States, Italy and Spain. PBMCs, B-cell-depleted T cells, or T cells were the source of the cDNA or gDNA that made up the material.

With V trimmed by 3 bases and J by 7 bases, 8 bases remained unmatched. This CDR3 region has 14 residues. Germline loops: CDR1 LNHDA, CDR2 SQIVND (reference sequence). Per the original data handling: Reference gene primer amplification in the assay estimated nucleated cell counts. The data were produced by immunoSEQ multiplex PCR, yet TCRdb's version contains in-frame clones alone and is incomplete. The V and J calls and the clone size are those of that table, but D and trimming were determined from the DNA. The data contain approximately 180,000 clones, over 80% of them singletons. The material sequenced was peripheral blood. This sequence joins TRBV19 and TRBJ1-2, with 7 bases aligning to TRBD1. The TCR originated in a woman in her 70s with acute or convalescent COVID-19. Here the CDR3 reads CASSIDREVAGYTF. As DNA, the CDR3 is TGTGCCAGTAGTATTGACAGGGAGGTTGCTGGCTACACCTTC.